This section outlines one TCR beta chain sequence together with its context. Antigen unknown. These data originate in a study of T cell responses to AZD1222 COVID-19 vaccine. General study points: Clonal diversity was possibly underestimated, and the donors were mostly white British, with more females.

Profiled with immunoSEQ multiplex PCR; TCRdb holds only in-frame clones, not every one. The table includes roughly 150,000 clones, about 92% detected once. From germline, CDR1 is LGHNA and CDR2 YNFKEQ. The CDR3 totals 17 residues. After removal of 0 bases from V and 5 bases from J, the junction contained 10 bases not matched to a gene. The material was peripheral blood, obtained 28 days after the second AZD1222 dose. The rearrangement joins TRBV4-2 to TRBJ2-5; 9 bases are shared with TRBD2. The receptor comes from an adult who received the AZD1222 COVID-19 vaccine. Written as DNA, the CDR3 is TGTGCCAGCAGCCAAGATCCAGCGGGGGGTTCCGTGGAGACCCAGTACTTC. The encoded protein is CASSQDPAGGSVETQYF.